This passage covers 19 T cell receptor beta chains from one sample sequenced in a study of T cell responses to AZD1222 COVID-19 vaccine. Sequencing used immunoSEQ multiplex PCR; TCRdb keeps in-frame clones, though not all of them. Here the sample spans 120,000 to 150,000 clones, 90% being singletons. The sample in question was peripheral blood, obtained 28 days after the second AZD1222 dose. Receptors were obtained from an adult who received the AZD1222 COVID-19 vaccine.

Written as DNA, the CDR3 is TGTGCCAGCAGCGCGGGGACAGGCAATAATTCACCCCTCCACTTT. Translating gives CASSAGTGNNSPLHF. The chain carries TRBV9 and TRBJ1-6; 8 nucleotides line up with TRBD1. CDR3 size: 15 residues. The trim removed 3 bases at V and 5 bases at J, leaving 4 bases unmatched. Germline V CDR1 and CDR2: SGDLS, YYNGEE.

The rearrangement links TRBV28 to TRBJ2-7; 12 bases agree with TRBD1. CDR3 length: 16 residues. Germline CDR1 is MDHEN and CDR2 is SYDVKM. V dropped 4 bases and J dropped 7; count of bases not matched to a gene: 11. The CDR3 DNA follows: TGTGCCAGCAGTTCCCCCTCGGGACAGGGGGCGCGGGAGCAGTACGTC. Amino acid sequence: CASSSPSGQGAREQYV.

This chain uses TRBV5-1 with TRBJ1-2; D gene uncertain. V dropped 4 bases and J dropped 2 bases, with 24 bases sitting between them. The germline V gene encodes CDR1 SGHRS and CDR2 YFSETQ. The CDR3 contains 18 residues. The CDR3 sequence is CASSPTGNYVVPNYGYTF. DNA of the CDR3: TGCGCCAGCAGCCCCACGGGCAATTACGTTGTCCCGAACTATGGCTACACCTTC.

This sequence joins TRBV3-1 (or the pseudogene TRBV3-2) and TRBJ2-3, with D possibly matching TRBD2 (6 bases). The CDR3 consists of 14 residues. Germline V CDR1 and CDR2: LGHDT, YNNKEL (reference sequence). Trimming left V 6 bases short and J 1 base short, with 11 bases between. The CDR3 sequence: CASRRGGGTDTQYF. The DNA of the CDR3 is TGTGCCAGCAGACGGGGCGGGGGCACAGATACGCAGTATTTT.

The chain employs TRBV12-3 or TRBV12-4 and TRBJ2-7; unclear D gene. Trimming cost V 6 bases and J 3 bases, with 12 bases left between them. The CDR3 has 13 residues. CDR3 nucleotides: TGTGCCAGCAGGGCTGACAATTTCTACGAGCAGTACTTC. This codes for CASRADNFYEQYF.

This chain connects TRBV15 to TRBJ2-6; D remains unclear. Looked up from germline, CDR1 is LNHNV and CDR2 is YYDKDF (reference sequence). Trimming pared 0 bases from V and 2 bases from J, leaving 8 bases between. The CDR3 is 16 amino acids. CDR3 loop: CATSRDLVTGANVLTF. CDR3 DNA sequence: TGTGCCACCAGCAGAGATTTAGTTACTGGGGCCAACGTCCTGACTTTC.

This chain uses TRBV7-9 with TRBJ1-1; no definite D call. CDR1 and CDR2 from the germline V gene are SEHNR and FQNEAQ (reference sequence). V dropped 1 base and J dropped 0 bases, with 12 bases sitting between them. The CDR3 runs 16 residues. The CDR3 DNA is TGTGCCAGCAGCTTAGGCCGGGGTCAGCTGAACACTGAAGCTTTCTTT. Protein: CASSLGRGQLNTEAFF. Using reference TRBV7-9 and TRBJ1-1 for the parts outside the CDR3, the full variable domain is DTGVSQNPRHKITKRGQNVTFRCDPISEHNRLYWYRQTLGQGPEFLTYFQNEAQLEKSRLLSDRFSAERPKGSFSTLEIQRTEQGDSAMYLCASSLGRGQLNTEAFFGQGTRLTVV.

The rearrangement uses TRBV6-5 and TRBJ1-5; TRBD1 might be the D (5 bases). Trimming shortened V by 2 bases and J by 4 bases, and 6 bases separated the two germline ends. The CDR3 is made up of 13 amino acids. Looked up from germline, CDR1 is MNHEY and CDR2 is SVGAGI. CDR3 in DNA: TGTGCCAGCAGTTACCAGGGTAATCAGCCCCAGCATTTT. Amino acids: CASSYQGNQPQHF.

CDR3 residues: CASSSIERDSSYEQYV. CDR3 bases: TGTGCCAGTAGTTCGATTGAGCGGGACAGCTCCTACGAGCAGTACGTC. This chain joins TRBV19 and TRBJ2-7; D tentatively fits TRBD1 or TRBD2 (7 bases each). The CDR3 runs to 16 residues. V was cut by 5 bases and J by 0 bases, with 17 bases left in between. Per the germline V gene, CDR1 is LNHDA and CDR2 is SQIVND (reference sequence).

The chain combines TRBV20-1 with TRBJ2-1; the match to TRBD1 covers 8 bases. The length of the CDR3 is 10 residues. After removal of 7 bases from V and 15 bases from J, the junction contained 8 bases not matched to a gene. Germline CDR1 and CDR2: DFQATT and SNEGSKA (reference sequence). This CDR3 is CSVSGGVPFF. CDR3 sequence (DNA): TGCAGTGTATCAGGGGGCGTCCCGTTCTTC.

This chain links TRBV6-6 with TRBJ2-5; 14 bases are a match to TRBD2. Per germline, CDR1 MNHNY and CDR2 SVGAGI (reference sequence). V dropped 4 bases and J dropped 3; count of bases not matched to a gene: 4. CDR3 length: 16 amino acids. The CDR3 DNA reads TGTGCCAGCAGTTGGAGGACTAGCGGGAGGAAAGAGACCCAGTACTTC. Residues: CASSWRTSGRKETQYF.

The J gene is TRBJ2-5, the V gene TRBV28; TRBD1 agrees at 7 bases. The germline gives CDR1 MDHEN, CDR2 SYDVKM. V lost 8 bases and J lost 5; bases outside the gene matches: 8. There are 13 residues in the CDR3. The CDR3 DNA reads as TGTGCCAGCGTGGGACAGCCCCTGGAGACCCAGTACTTC. Amino acids: CASVGQPLETQYF.

This chain links TRBV21-1 with TRBJ1-1. TRBV21-1 is a recognized pseudogene. The CDR3 has 15 residues. CDR3 amino acids: CASSKERSCVTEAFF. The CDR3 coding sequence is TGTGCCAGCAGCAAAGAACGGTCCTGCGTCACTGAAGCTTTCTTT.

CDR3: CATTGGVQGSYNEQFF. In nucleotides, the CDR3 is TGTGCCACCACAGGAGGGGTCCAAGGCTCCTACAATGAGCAGTTCTTC. J is TRBJ2-1 and V is TRBV5-4, with a possible D match to TRBD2 (6 bases). Germline CDR1 reads SGHNT; CDR2 reads YYREEE (reference sequence). This CDR3 spans 16 amino acids. Deletions cut 9 bases from V and 0 bases from J, with 19 bases between.

This clone was recorded once. The V gene is TRBV19, the J gene TRBJ2-6, with 14 nucleotides matching TRBD2. Germline V gives CDR1 LNHDA, CDR2 SQIVND (reference sequence). The CDR3 spans 17 residues. V shed 7 bases, J shed 2 bases, and the junction held 4 bases outside the gene matches. CDR3 nucleotide sequence: TGTGCCAGTACCCGACTAGCGGGGGGGCCTGGGGCCAACGTCCTGACTTTC. It specifies CASTRLAGGPGANVLTF.

The rearrangement joins TRBV21-1 to TRBJ2-2. TRBV21-1 is termed a pseudogene. The CDR3 covers 15 residues. CDR3 loop: CASSTQWGVTGELFF. The CDR3 bases are TGTGCCAGCAGCACCCAGTGGGGTGTCACCGGGGAGCTGTTTTTT.

A single count supports this clone. The chain couples TRBV7-8 to TRBJ2-7; TRBD2 agrees at 8 bases. Looked up from germline, CDR1 is SGHVS and CDR2 is FQNEAQ. The CDR3 is 15 residues long. The V and J ends lost 4 bases and 2 bases, in that order; junction bases with no gene match: 7. CDR3 region: CASSSLSSGAYEQYV. The CDR3 DNA sequence: TGTGCCAGCAGCTCTTTAAGTAGCGGGGCCTACGAGCAGTACGTC.

V and J are TRBV7-2 and TRBJ1-4; D is ambiguous. The germline CDR1 and CDR2 sequences are SGHTA and FQGNSA. V was cut by 1 base and J by 3 bases, with 12 bases left in between. The CDR3 extends over 16 amino acids. The CDR3 DNA follows: TGTGCCAGCAGCTTAGGGCCCATTTCGGCTAATGAAAAACTGTTTTTT. Protein sequence: CASSLGPISANEKLFF.

The chain has TRBV27 and TRBJ2-3; TRBD2 aligns across 12 bases. CDR3 size: 17 residues. Germline V gene lookup returns CDR1 MNHEY and CDR2 SMNVEV (reference sequence). V trimming: 5 bases; J trimming: 0 bases; junction bases outside the gene matches: 6. CDR3 loop: CASSRLAGVSSTDTQYF. As DNA, the CDR3 is TGTGCCAGCAGTCGACTAGCGGGGGTCTCTAGCACAGATACGCAGTATTTT.